The source of this TCR beta chain is a study of control samples from healthy donors and cancer patients. Here immunoSEQ multiplex PCR was the method, and the copy in TCRdb shows in-frame clones only, minus some. The sample has roughly 81,000 clones; approximately 80% are singletons. Details on this clone: One end of the junction is discordant with germline, which a read error may explain.

Germline V CDR1 and CDR2: SGHTA, FQGNSA. The CDR3 is 13 amino acids. The TCR sequence derives from a man aged 55 to 69 with head and neck cancer. The chain couples TRBV7-2 to TRBJ1-6; possibly TRBD1 for D (6 bases). The sequencing sample was made of PBMCs. CDR3 in DNA: TGTGCCAGCAGCCCCCAAACCGGGACACGGACGTTCTTT. This codes for CASSPQTGTRTFF.